The rows below give T cell receptor beta chains drawn from one sample of a study of blood T cell repertoires in COVID-19. Only in-frame clones appear in the TCRdb table, and some are missing; sequencing was by immunoSEQ multiplex PCR. The table records some 86,000 clones, approximately 80% of them present only once. Sequencing was done on a sample of peripheral blood. The source is a woman aged 80 or over with active or convalescent COVID-19. Each CDR3 is given with its conserved first and last residue. D genes are given only for firm matches. Where a row states a size, it is once, few, many or the class of an expanded clone; other rows omit it.

d_gene	v_gene	abundance	j_gene	CDR3nt	CDR3aa
-	TRBV9	once	TRBJ2-3	TGTGCCAGCAGCGTCGGGGTCACGGAGGCAGATACGCAGTATTTT	CASSVGVTEADTQYF
TRBD1	TRBV11-3	once	TRBJ2-7	TGTGCCAGCAGCTTACAAGAGGGACAGGGCTACGAGCAGTACTTC	CASSLQEGQGYEQYF
-	TRBV3-1/TRBV3-2	-	TRBJ2-5	TGTGCCAGCAGCCTGTATACTCGAGAGACCCAGTACTTC	CASSLYTRETQYF
-	TRBV28	-	TRBJ1-5	TGTGCCAGCAGAACAGTAAATCAGCCCCAGCATTTT	CASRTVNQPQHF
-	TRBV18	-	TRBJ2-7	TGTGCCAGCTCCGAAATCGAGGGAGCTGGGTCCTACGAGCAGTACTTC	CASSEIEGAGSYEQYF
-	TRBV7-2	-	TRBJ2-7	TGTGCCAGCACCCCGGGACTGGGGGGCTCCTACGAGCAGTACTTC	CASTPGLGGSYEQYF
TRBD1	TRBV5-4	-	TRBJ1-2	TGTGCCAGCAGCTTGGAGACAGGGATGGACTATGGCTACACCTTC	CASSLETGMDYGYTF
-	TRBV7-9	-	TRBJ2-1	TGTGCCAGCAGCTTAGTATCCTTTTTATTATACAATGAGCAGTTCTTC	CASSLVSFLLYNEQFF
-	TRBV28	-	TRBJ1-1	TGTGCCAGCAGGGGGGGGGTTTTGGGCACTGAAGCTTTCTTT	CASRGGVLGTEAFF
TRBD1	TRBV7-8	-	TRBJ1-2	TGTGCCAGCAGTTGGACCGGCAGGGGGGCCGGCTACACCTTC	CASSWTGRGAGYTF
-	TRBV19	few	TRBJ1-1	TGTGCCAGTAGTATCTTGTCGGAAGCTTTCTTT	CASSILSEAFF
TRBD2	TRBV2	-	TRBJ2-5	TGTGCCAGCAGTTCATCGTCTAGCGGGAGGGCCCTGGAGACCCAGTACTTC	CASSSSSSGRALETQYF
TRBD2	TRBV6-5	-	TRBJ2-5	TGTGCCAGCAGTTACTCTCTAGCGGCTATCCAAGAGACCCAGTACTTC	CASSYSLAAIQETQYF
TRBD1	TRBV5-6	-	TRBJ1-1	TGTGCCAGCAGCTCTATACAGGGGATCGGATCTGAAGCTTTCTTT	CASSSIQGIGSEAFF
TRBD2	TRBV2	-	TRBJ2-1	TGTGCCAGCAGTCCGACTAGCGGCTCCTACAATGAGCAGTTCTTC	CASSPTSGSYNEQFF
-	TRBV28	-	TRBJ1-5	TGTGCCAGCAGTCGGGGGGGGAGCAATCAGCCCCAGCATTTT	CASSRGGSNQPQHF
-	TRBV6-5	-	TRBJ2-1	TGTGCCAGCACAAGACTCGGTGAGCAGTTCTTC	CASTRLGEQFF
TRBD1	TRBV2	-	TRBJ1-2	TGTGCCAGCAGTGAAGGGACAGGGTTTGGCTACACCTTC	CASSEGTGFGYTF
TRBD1	TRBV12-5	-	TRBJ2-7	TGTGCTAGTGGTCGGGACAGGAACTCCTACGAGCAGTACTTC	CASGRDRNSYEQYF
-	TRBV10-2	-	TRBJ1-1	TGCGCCAGCAGTGGACTGGCCGCCACTGAAGCTTTCTTT	CASSGLAATEAFF
TRBD2	TRBV28	-	TRBJ2-7	TGTGCCAGCAGTTTACTGCGGGGGGACTCCTACGAGCAGTACTTC	CASSLLRGDSYEQYF
-	TRBV5-8	-	TRBJ2-7	TGTGCCAGCAGCCCCACCGTGTGGAGCTCCTACGAGCAGTACTTC	CASSPTVWSSYEQYF
TRBD1	TRBV5-6	-	TRBJ2-5	TGTGCCAGCAGCGGACAGGGGGCCGCCTCAGCGACCCAGTACTTC	CASSGQGAASATQYF
TRBD1	TRBV6-5	few	TRBJ2-5	TGTGCCAGCAATAAGGACAGGCGAGAGACCCAGTACTTC	CASNKDRRETQYF
TRBD2	TRBV5-1	-	TRBJ2-1	TGCGCCAGCAGCGTCCAACCCCTAGCGGGAGGCAGTAGCTCCTACAATGAGCAGTTCTTC	CASSVQPLAGGSSSYNEQFF
TRBD1	TRBV5-1	-	TRBJ2-1	TGCGCCAGCAGCTGGACAGGGCCACAGGATGAGCAGTTCTTC	CASSWTGPQDEQFF
-	TRBV11-2	-	TRBJ2-1	TGTGCCAGCAGTTTTAGCCGGCCGGGACTTGGGACGTTCTTC	CASSFSRPGLGTFF
-	TRBV6-4	-	TRBJ1-2	TGTGCCAGCAGTGAAGAGTTGGGGCGGCCCCGTGGCTACACCTTC	CASSEELGRPRGYTF
-	TRBV3-1/TRBV3-2	-	TRBJ2-1	TGTGCCAGCAGCCAAGCTCCGGGGGTCTCCGCACCCTACAATGAGCAGTTCTTC	CASSQAPGVSAPYNEQFF
TRBD1	TRBV2	-	TRBJ2-4	TGTGCCAGCAGTTTGGGACAGTTAAACATTCAGTACTTC	CASSLGQLNIQYF
TRBD2	TRBV10-3	-	TRBJ2-7	TGTGCCATCAGTGAGTCTGGGACTACCTACGAGCAGTACTTC	CAISESGTTYEQYF
TRBD1	TRBV5-6	-	TRBJ1-2	TGTGCCAGCAGCTTGGGGGACAGAAACTATGGCTACACCTTC	CASSLGDRNYGYTF
-	TRBV28	-	TRBJ2-2	TGTGCCAGCAGTTTATGGTCCAATCGCGTCACCGGGGAGCTGTTTTTT	CASSLWSNRVTGELFF
-	TRBV30	-	TRBJ1-1	TGTGCCTGGAGGAGGATCGCCGACACTGAAGCTTTCTTT	CAWRRIADTEAFF
-	TRBV2	-	TRBJ2-2	TGTGCCAGCAGCGAAGACTATGTTGGGGAGCTGTTTTTT	CASSEDYVGELFF
TRBD2	TRBV5-1	-	TRBJ2-3	TGCGCCAGCAGCTTGGGACCGGGACTAGCGGGGAGTCGCACAGATACGCAGTATTTT	CASSLGPGLAGSRTDTQYF
-	TRBV3-1/TRBV3-2	-	TRBJ1-2	TGTGCCAGCAGCCCAGGGACACAAAACTATGGCTACACCTTC	CASSPGTQNYGYTF
TRBD1	TRBV4-3	-	TRBJ1-3	TGCGCCAGCAGCCAAGGACAGGGAACTGGAAACACCATATATTTT	CASSQGQGTGNTIYF
-	TRBV7-2	-	TRBJ1-6	TGTGCCAGCAGCCTCAACAGGGCGGATAATTCACCCCTCCACTTT	CASSLNRADNSPLHF
-	TRBV4-3	-	TRBJ1-3	TGCGCCAGCAGCCAAGAAGGACAAATCTCTGGAAACACCATATATTTT	CASSQEGQISGNTIYF